The clone carrying this TCR beta chain has only a few counts. Antigen unknown. The data were obtained in a study of cytotoxic CD8 clonotypes in ibrutinib-treated CLL. Study-wide background: Per sample, productive templates averaged 255,043 and productive rearrangements averaged 94,082.

The CDR3 covers 15 residues. V shed 2 bases and J 0 bases; nucleotides not matched to a gene: 1. Germline V gives CDR1 SGHRS, CDR2 YFSETQ. Study-wide findings and caveats: Public clonotypes, found uncommonly, either contracted or stayed stable on treatment.

The intended depth for sequencing was 1 in 200,000 to 1 in 1 million T cells. The protocol was immunoSEQ multiplex PCR, while the TCRdb copy is restricted to in-frame clones and leaves out a portion. The top ten clones hold about 26% of a sample with 90,000 to 95,000 clones, more than 70% of them seen once. Sequences were derived from PBMCs, sampled after 24 months of ibrutinib treatment. The V and J genes are TRBV5-1 and TRBJ2-3, with 9 nucleotides matching TRBD1. The receptor comes from a human donor with chronic lymphocytic leukemia. CDR3 residues: CASSLQGASTDTQYF. The CDR3 DNA reads as TGCGCCAGCAGCTTACAGGGGGCCAGCACAGATACGCAGTATTTT.